This TCR beta chain came from a study of cytomegalovirus exposure and HLA in healthy donors. General study points: Several of the most significant clusters appeared, in a later analysis, to be linked to common viral pathogens.

13 Jbeta primers and 60 Vbeta primers were used for the PCR. Assay: immunoSEQ multiplex PCR; the TCRdb copy retains only in-frame clones and omits some. This sample contains around 100,000 clones. Note on this clone: Antigen unknown.

The germline CDR1 and CDR2 sequences are WSHSY and SAAADI. This CDR3 is built from 16 residues. V lost 6 bases and J lost 3, with 17 bases in between. Sequencing used PBMCs. The receptor was isolated from a middle-aged man in good health and CMV-seronegative. The V call is TRBV10-2, the J call TRBJ2-2; tentative D call: TRBD2 (5 bases). This CDR3 reads CASSSVGPGDTGELFF. CDR3 nucleotide sequence: TGCGCCAGCAGCTCCGTGGGCCCCGGGGACACCGGGGAGCTGTTTTTT.